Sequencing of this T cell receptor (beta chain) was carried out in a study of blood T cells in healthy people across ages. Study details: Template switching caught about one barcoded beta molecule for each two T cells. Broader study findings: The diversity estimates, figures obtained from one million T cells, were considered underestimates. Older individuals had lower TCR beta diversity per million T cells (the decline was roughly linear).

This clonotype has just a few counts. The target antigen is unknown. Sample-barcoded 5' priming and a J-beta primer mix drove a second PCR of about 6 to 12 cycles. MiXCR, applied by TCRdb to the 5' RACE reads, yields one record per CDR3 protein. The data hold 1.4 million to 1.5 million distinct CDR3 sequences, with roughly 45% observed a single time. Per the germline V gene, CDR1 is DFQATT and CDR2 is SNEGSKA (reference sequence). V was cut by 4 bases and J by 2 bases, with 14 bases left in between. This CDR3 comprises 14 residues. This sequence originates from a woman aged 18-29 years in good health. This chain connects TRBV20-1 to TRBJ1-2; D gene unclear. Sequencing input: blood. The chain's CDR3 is CSATSPTSNYGYTF. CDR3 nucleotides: TGCAGTGCTACCTCCCCGACATCAAACTATGGCTACACCTTC.